This TCR beta chain emerged from a study of T-cell reconstitution after alpha-beta-depleted transplantation in children. Study outcomes and limitations: Most T-cell counts and diversity one year after the transplant came from T cells that were newly produced. Two months or so post-transplant, alpha-beta T cells reportedly derived from several hundred expanded graft clones. Certain patients had high TCRbeta diversity at day 60, and it came from recipient T cells and thymic progenitors that survived.

Unique molecular identifiers were used to barcode this TCRbeta library. MiXCR, run by TCRdb on the PCR reads, gives a single entry per CDR3 protein. The sample shows a few hundred thousand distinct CDR3 sequences, about a quarter of them seen only once. A note on this clonotype: Its target is not known.

The length of the CDR3 is 14 residues. J lost 9 bases, V lost 3 bases, and 8 bases had no gene match. The germline gives CDR1 DFQATT, CDR2 SNEGSKA (reference sequence). The TCR originated in a boy younger than two with Wiskott-Aldrich syndrome, due to receive a stem cell transplant. Sequenced material: PBMCs, taken before TCRalphabeta/CD19-depleted stem cell transplant. This chain uses TRBV20-1 with TRBJ2-1, with 10 bases lining up with TRBD2. CDR3 region: CSARSLAGVFEQFF. The CDR3 nucleotides read TGCAGTGCTAGGTCCCTAGCGGGAGTATTTGAGCAGTTCTTC.